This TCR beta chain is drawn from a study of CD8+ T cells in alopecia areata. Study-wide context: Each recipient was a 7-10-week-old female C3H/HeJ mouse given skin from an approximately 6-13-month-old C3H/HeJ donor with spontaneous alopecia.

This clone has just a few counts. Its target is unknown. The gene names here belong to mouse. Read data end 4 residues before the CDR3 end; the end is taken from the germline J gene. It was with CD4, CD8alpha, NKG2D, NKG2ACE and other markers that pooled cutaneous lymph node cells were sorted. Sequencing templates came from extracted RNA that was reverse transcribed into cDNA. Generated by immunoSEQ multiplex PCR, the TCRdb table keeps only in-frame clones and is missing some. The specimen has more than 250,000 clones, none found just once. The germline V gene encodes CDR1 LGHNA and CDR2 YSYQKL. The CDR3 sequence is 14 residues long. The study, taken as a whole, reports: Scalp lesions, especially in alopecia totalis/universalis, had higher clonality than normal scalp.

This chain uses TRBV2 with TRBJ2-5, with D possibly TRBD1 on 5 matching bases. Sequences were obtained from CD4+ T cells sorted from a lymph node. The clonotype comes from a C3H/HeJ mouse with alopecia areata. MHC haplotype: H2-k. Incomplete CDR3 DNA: TGTGCCAGCAGCCAAGAGTTGCAGGGTGAC. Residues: CASSQELQGD. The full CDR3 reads CASSQELQGDTQYF.